These 16 T cell receptor beta chains share one sample of origin, sequenced in a study of technical replicates of blood from a handful of donors. The method was immunoSEQ multiplex PCR; TCRdb's version includes in-frame clones alone and lacks a portion of them. The profile shows roughly 79,000 clones, around 95% of them singletons. Sequencing was done on a sample of T cells isolated from PBMCs. The receptors were sampled from a human donor in good health.

J is TRBJ2-3 and V is TRBV28; possible D gene TRBD1, 5 bases. Trimming left V 8 bases short and J 4 bases short, with 13 bases between. The CDR3 is 13 amino acids. Germline lookup yields CDR1 MDHEN and CDR2 SYDVKM. The CDR3 nucleotides are TGTGCCAGCTTTGGTGGGGCCCCAGATACGCAGTATTTT. The encoded protein is CASFGGAPDTQYF.

This clone was observed once. The V and J genes are TRBV29-1 and TRBJ2-3; D is possibly TRBD2 (6 bases). In germline, CDR1 is SQVTM, CDR2 ANQGSEA. V was cut by 4 bases and J by 5 bases, with 13 bases left in between. CDR3 size: 13 residues. The CDR3 DNA reads as TGCAGCGTTGGCGGGGCAGTTGGAGATACGCAGTATTTT. This translates into CSVGGAVGDTQYF.

The rearrangement uses TRBV9 and TRBJ1-2; unclear D gene. The CDR3 loop spans 13 amino acids. V lost 0 bases and J 8 bases, leaving 11 bases between the germline ends. CDR1 and CDR2 (germline): SGDLS, YYNGEE. The CDR3 sequence is CASSVGPVRGYTF. The CDR3 bases are TGTGCCAGCAGCGTAGGTCCGGTGAGGGGCTACACCTTC. The full variable domain, completed using reference TRBV9 and TRBJ1-2, is DSGVTQTPKHLITATGQRVTLRCSPRSGDLSVYWYQQSLDQGLQFLIQYYNGEERAKGNILERFSAQQFPDLHSELNLSSLELGDSALYFCASSVGPVRGYTFGSGTRLTVV.

This sequence joins TRBV7-2 and TRBJ2-5, with 11 nucleotides matching TRBD2. Germline V gene lookup returns CDR1 SGHTA and CDR2 FQGNSA. The V segment lost 5 bases and the J segment 5 bases; nucleotides outside the gene matches: 10. The CDR3 runs 16 residues. This CDR3 reads CASSPRDSGRGETQYF. CDR3 DNA: TGTGCCAGCAGCCCCCGTGATAGCGGGAGGGGGGAGACCCAGTACTTC.

This clone was seen just once. V usage is TRBV4-2 and J usage is TRBJ2-2, with TRBD2 identical over 7 bases. Germline V CDR1 and CDR2: LGHNA, YNFKEQ. The CDR3 spans 15 residues. V lost 4 bases, J lost 2 bases, and 4 bases stayed unmatched. CDR3 nucleotide sequence: TGTGCCAGCAGCCCGACTAGCTTAAACACCGGGGAGCTGTTTTTT. The encoded protein is CASSPTSLNTGELFF.

The gene calls are TRBV6-6 and TRBJ2-7; D call uncertain. The V end lost 0 bases, the J end lost 7 bases, and 10 bases lay between the germline ends. CDR1 is MNHNY and CDR2 is SVGAGI in the germline V gene (reference sequence). This CDR3 is built from 13 residues. CDR3 bases: TGTGCCAGCAGTTACTCGAGAGGAGAGGAGCAGTACTTC. Translating it yields CASSYSRGEEQYF.

The V gene is TRBV28, the J gene TRBJ2-7; 8 bases are shared with TRBD1. The V gene's germline CDR1 is MDHEN and CDR2 SYDVKM. Trimming removed 5 bases from V and 1 base from J; junction bases left unmatched: 4. The CDR3 covers 14 residues. The CDR3 region has the DNA TGTGCCAGCAGTCCACAGGGGGATTCCTACGAGCAGTACTTC. Its translation is CASSPQGDSYEQYF.

J is TRBJ2-7 and V is TRBV4-2, with a weak D call TRBD2 (6 bases). This CDR3 region has 12 residues. CDR1 LGHNA and CDR2 YNFKEQ come from the germline V gene. Trimming took off 6 bases at V and 4 bases at J, with 10 bases between the two ends. CDR3 in DNA: TGTGCCAGCAGTCCTAGCGAATACGAGCAGTACTTC. The encoded protein is CASSPSEYEQYF.

The V gene is TRBV29-1, the J gene TRBJ2-2; D is ambiguous. The ends were cut back, 3 bases at V and 4 bases at J, with 6 bases in the middle. Germline V gene data show CDR1 as SQVTM and CDR2 as ANQGSEA. There are 12 residues in the CDR3. CDR3 bases: TGCAGCGTTGACCTGAGCACCGGGGAGCTGTTTTTT. Its protein product is CSVDLSTGELFF.

The V call is TRBV4-3, the J call TRBJ2-7; D may be TRBD1 (5 bases). The V and J ends lost 0 bases and 4 bases respectively, with 7 bases between them. The germline CDR1 and CDR2 sequences are LGHNA and YSLEER. The CDR3 sequence is 13 residues long. CDR3 nucleotide sequence: TGCGCCAGCAGCCAAGATAGGGGATACGAGCAGTACTTC. It yields the protein CASSQDRGYEQYF.

The CDR3: CASRGYEQYF. CDR3 DNA sequence: TGTGCCTCCAGGGGATACGAGCAGTACTTC. The rearrangement joins TRBV2 to TRBJ2-7; TRBD1 is a possible D gene (6 bases). Germline V gives CDR1 SNHLY, CDR2 FYNNEI. The V gene lost 11 bases and the J gene lost 4 bases, with 9 bases spanning the gap. The CDR3 runs 10 residues.

The genes are TRBV7-2 and TRBJ2-7; possibly TRBD1 for D (5 bases). Germline V lookup: CDR1 SGHTA, CDR2 FQGNSA. V lost 1 base and J 4 bases, leaving 14 bases between the germline ends. The CDR3 spans 15 residues. The CDR3 DNA sequence: TGTGCCAGCAGCTTAGGTGGCAGGGCCAGGTACGAGCAGTACTTC. Its translation is CASSLGGRARYEQYF.

This CDR3 is CASSQGLAVYYNEQFF. CDR3 coding DNA: TGTGCCAGCAGCCAGGGACTAGCGGTATACTACAATGAGCAGTTCTTC. The chain couples TRBV11-2 to TRBJ2-1; 11 nucleotides agree with TRBD2. Germline CDR1 is SGHAT and CDR2 is FQNNGV. CDR3 length: 16 residues. J was trimmed by 3 bases and V by 5 bases; bases with no gene match: 6.

The chain recombines TRBV11-2 with TRBJ1-2; 8 bases match TRBD1. After removal of 6 bases from V and 4 bases from J, the junction contained 13 bases not matched to a gene. The CDR3 sequence is 16 residues long. CDR1 SGHAT and CDR2 FQNNGV come from the germline V gene. The CDR3 nucleotides read TGTGCCAGCAGTCAAAACTCCTTTGACAGGGGCTATGGCTACACCTTC. Translated: CASSQNSFDRGYGYTF.

The gene calls are TRBV10-3 and TRBJ2-7; tentative D call: TRBD1 (5 bases). The CDR3 has 13 residues. Germline V gene data show CDR1 as ENHRY and CDR2 as SYGVKD. V was shortened by 4 bases and J by 5 bases, with 12 bases between the two germline ends. The CDR3 coding sequence is TGTGCCATCAGTGGGCAGGGTGGCGACGAGCAGTACTTC. Residues: CAISGQGGDEQYF.

V is TRBV7-9 and J is TRBJ1-1; D ambiguous. The CDR3 extends over 15 amino acids. Per the germline V gene, CDR1 is SEHNR and CDR2 is FQNEAQ (reference sequence). The V end was cut by 2 bases, the J end by 1 base, with 11 bases between. CDR3 nucleotide sequence: TGTGCCAGCAGCTTAAATATCGGAGGGAACACTGAAGCTTTCTTT. Its translation: CASSLNIGGNTEAFF.